These T cell receptor beta chains were read from a single sample in a study of Ad26.COV2.S vaccination and SARS-CoV-2 variants. Assay: immunoSEQ multiplex PCR; the TCRdb copy retains only in-frame clones and omits some. The sample yields approximately 480,000 clones, around 90% seen once. The material sequenced was peripheral blood, taken in a trial of Ad26.COV2.S vaccine versus placebo. These receptors came from a person between 18 and 59 years old who received the Ad26.COV2.S COVID-19 vaccine or a placebo. CDR3s include the opening cysteine and the closing phenylalanine or tryptophan. The order of the fields is CDR3 length, J gene, V gene, clone size, D gene, CDR3 DNA, CDR3 protein. A D gene is named only where the DNA matches it firmly. Where a row states a size, it is once, few, many or the class of an expanded clone; other rows omit it.

CDR3 length: 14
J gene: TRBJ1-6
V gene: TRBV27
clone size: .
D gene: .
CDR3 DNA: TGTGCCAGCAGTTTTAGGGGGACGAATTCACCCCTCCACTTT
CDR3 protein: CASSFRGTNSPLHF

CDR3 length: 15
J gene: TRBJ2-3
V gene: TRBV19
clone size: .
D gene: TRBD2
CDR3 DNA: TGTGCCAGTATCCCTAGCGGGGGGAGCACAGATACGCAGTATTTT
CDR3 protein: CASIPSGGSTDTQYF

CDR3 length: 12
J gene: TRBJ2-7
V gene: TRBV24-1
clone size: once
D gene: .
CDR3 DNA: TGTGCCACCAGTGGCGGACCGGGCGAGCAGTACTTC
CDR3 protein: CATSGGPGEQYF

CDR3 length: 21
J gene: TRBJ2-1
V gene: TRBV7-8
clone size: .
D gene: TRBD2
CDR3 DNA: TGTGCCAGCAGCTTAGAGGTTTTTGGTTGGACTAGCGGGAGTCTCTACAATGAGCAGTTCTTC
CDR3 protein: CASSLEVFGWTSGSLYNEQFF

CDR3 length: 16
J gene: TRBJ2-1
V gene: TRBV5-1
clone size: .
D gene: TRBD2
CDR3 DNA: TGCGCCAGCAGACTCATCTTCAGCCTAGCGGGAGATGAGCAGTTCTTC
CDR3 protein: CASRLIFSLAGDEQFF

CDR3 length: 14
J gene: TRBJ2-2
V gene: TRBV29-1
clone size: once
D gene: .
CDR3 DNA: TGCAGCGTTGAAGATCGGACAGCCGCCGGGGAGCTGTTTTTT
CDR3 protein: CSVEDRTAAGELFF

CDR3 length: 18
J gene: TRBJ2-7
V gene: TRBV5-6
clone size: .
D gene: TRBD1
CDR3 DNA: TGTGCCAGCAGCTTGGAACGGGACAGGGTGAACTTATCCTACGAGCAGTACTTC
CDR3 protein: CASSLERDRVNLSYEQYF

CDR3 length: 16
J gene: TRBJ2-2
V gene: TRBV19
clone size: .
D gene: TRBD2
CDR3 DNA: TGTGCCAGTAGTGGGCTGAGATGGGGGGGCACCGGGGAGCTGTTTTTT
CDR3 protein: CASSGLRWGGTGELFF

CDR3 length: 15
J gene: TRBJ2-3
V gene: TRBV27
clone size: .
D gene: TRBD2
CDR3 DNA: TGTGCCAGCAGTTTGAGCGGGAGGGCCTCAGATACGCAGTATTTT
CDR3 protein: CASSLSGRASDTQYF

CDR3 length: 14
J gene: TRBJ2-4
V gene: TRBV10-3
clone size: .
D gene: .
CDR3 DNA: TGTGCCATCAGTGACCCCTCGGAGGGGGACATTCAGTACTTC
CDR3 protein: CAISDPSEGDIQYF

CDR3 length: 11
J gene: TRBJ1-1
V gene: TRBV29-1
clone size: .
D gene: .
CDR3 DNA: TGCAGCGGGGGGGGTAACACTGAAGCTTTCTTT
CDR3 protein: CSGGGNTEAFF

CDR3 length: 14
J gene: TRBJ2-7
V gene: TRBV9
clone size: .
D gene: .
CDR3 DNA: TGTGCCAGCAGTCGACAGGTTTCTTCCTACGAGCAGTACTTC
CDR3 protein: CASSRQVSSYEQYF

CDR3 length: 15
J gene: TRBJ1-3
V gene: TRBV5-1
clone size: few
D gene: .
CDR3 DNA: TGCGCCAGCTCCTGGGGCCAGGGCTCTGGAAACACCATATATTTT
CDR3 protein: CASSWGQGSGNTIYF

CDR3 length: 15
J gene: TRBJ1-5
V gene: TRBV5-6
clone size: .
D gene: .
CDR3 DNA: TGTGCCAGCAGGCACTGGGGGGGTACTGGTCAGCCCCAGCATTTT
CDR3 protein: CASRHWGGTGQPQHF

CDR3 length: 15
J gene: TRBJ2-3
V gene: TRBV5-1
clone size: .
D gene: TRBD1
CDR3 DNA: TGCGCCAGCAGCTTACAGGGGGCGAGCACAGATACGCAGTATTTT
CDR3 protein: CASSLQGASTDTQYF

CDR3 length: 15
J gene: TRBJ2-3
V gene: TRBV5-4
clone size: .
D gene: .
CDR3 DNA: TGTGCCAGCAGCTGGTGGGGCGGGAGCACAGATACGCAGTATTTT
CDR3 protein: CASSWWGGSTDTQYF

CDR3 length: 15
J gene: TRBJ2-3
V gene: TRBV6-1
clone size: .
D gene: TRBD2
CDR3 DNA: TGTGCCAGCAGTGAAGGACTAGCGGGCACAGATACGCAGTATTTT
CDR3 protein: CASSEGLAGTDTQYF

CDR3 length: 12
J gene: TRBJ2-5
V gene: TRBV12-3/TRBV12-4
clone size: .
D gene: .
CDR3 DNA: TGTGCCAGCAGTCGGGACAAAGAGACCCAGTACTTC
CDR3 protein: CASSRDKETQYF

CDR3 length: 16
J gene: TRBJ2-1
V gene: TRBV6-1
clone size: .
D gene: TRBD2
CDR3 DNA: TGTGCCAGCAGTGCCCTAAGGACTAGCGGACACAATGAGCAGTTCTTC
CDR3 protein: CASSALRTSGHNEQFF

CDR3 length: 15
J gene: TRBJ2-2
V gene: TRBV6-2/TRBV6-3
clone size: once
D gene: TRBD1
CDR3 DNA: TGTGCCAGCAGTTATGGGCAGGGGGACACCGGGGAGCTGTTTTTT
CDR3 protein: CASSYGQGDTGELFF

CDR3 length: 17
J gene: TRBJ2-1
V gene: TRBV6-1
clone size: .
D gene: .
CDR3 DNA: TGTGCCAGCAGTGAAAAGAGGGCTCCAAGCTCCTACAATGAGCAGTTCTTC
CDR3 protein: CASSEKRAPSSYNEQFF

CDR3 length: 18
J gene: TRBJ2-3
V gene: TRBV2
clone size: once
D gene: TRBD2
CDR3 DNA: TGTGCCAGCAGTGCGCCCACTAGCGGGAGGACTAGCACAGATACGCAGTATTTT
CDR3 protein: CASSAPTSGRTSTDTQYF

CDR3 length: 16
J gene: TRBJ2-5
V gene: TRBV7-2
clone size: .
D gene: TRBD1
CDR3 DNA: TGTGCCAGCAGCCCAACAACGGGACAGGGAAGACAGACCCAGTACTTC
CDR3 protein: CASSPTTGQGRQTQYF

CDR3 length: 15
J gene: TRBJ2-1
V gene: TRBV19
clone size: .
D gene: TRBD2
CDR3 DNA: TGTGCCACCATCGGACCGGGAGGATCCTACAATGAGCAGTTCTTC
CDR3 protein: CATIGPGGSYNEQFF

CDR3 length: 15
J gene: TRBJ2-7
V gene: TRBV13
clone size: once
D gene: .
CDR3 DNA: TGTGCCAGCAGTTATTTGGGGGGCTTATCCTACGAGCAGTACTTC
CDR3 protein: CASSYLGGLSYEQYF

CDR3 length: 17
J gene: TRBJ1-3
V gene: TRBV9
clone size: .
D gene: .
CDR3 DNA: TGTGCCAGCAGCGTAGGTCCCTCAGGACACTCTGGAAACACCATATATTTT
CDR3 protein: CASSVGPSGHSGNTIYF

CDR3 length: 13
J gene: TRBJ1-5
V gene: TRBV6-2/TRBV6-3
clone size: .
D gene: TRBD1
CDR3 DNA: TGTGCCAGCAACCCGACAGGGGTTCAGCCCCAGCATTTT
CDR3 protein: CASNPTGVQPQHF

CDR3 length: 15
J gene: TRBJ2-1
V gene: TRBV27
clone size: .
D gene: .
CDR3 DNA: TGTGCCAGCAGTTTTGACGGGAGAGCCTACAATGAGCAGTTCTTC
CDR3 protein: CASSFDGRAYNEQFF

CDR3 length: 14
J gene: TRBJ2-5
V gene: TRBV7-9
clone size: .
D gene: .
CDR3 DNA: TGTGCCAGCAGCCCGGGTTGGTACCAAGAGACCCAGTACTTC
CDR3 protein: CASSPGWYQETQYF

CDR3 length: 13
J gene: TRBJ1-5
V gene: TRBV6-1
clone size: .
D gene: .
CDR3 DNA: TGTGCCAGCAGTGAAACGGGGGACCAGCCCCAGCATTTT
CDR3 protein: CASSETGDQPQHF

CDR3 length: 9
J gene: TRBJ2-5
V gene: TRBV7-9
clone size: few
D gene: .
CDR3 DNA: TGTGCCAGCAGCCCGGGCCCAAACTTC
CDR3 protein: CASSPGPNF

CDR3 length: 15
J gene: TRBJ2-1
V gene: TRBV5-1
clone size: .
D gene: TRBD2
CDR3 DNA: TGCGCCAGCAGCTTGGCCGCGGGGGCCTACAATGAGCAGTTCTTC
CDR3 protein: CASSLAAGAYNEQFF

CDR3 length: 14
J gene: TRBJ1-5
V gene: TRBV5-6
clone size: few
D gene: .
CDR3 DNA: TGTGCCAGCAGCTTGAGGGCAGGAAATCAGCCCCAGCATTTT
CDR3 protein: CASSLRAGNQPQHF

CDR3 length: 16
J gene: TRBJ1-3
V gene: TRBV7-9
clone size: once
D gene: .
CDR3 DNA: TGTGCCAGCAGCTTAACCTTCTTCAGCTCTGGAAACACCATATATTTT
CDR3 protein: CASSLTFFSSGNTIYF

CDR3 length: 14
J gene: TRBJ1-1
V gene: TRBV5-6
clone size: .
D gene: TRBD1
CDR3 DNA: TGTGCCAGCAGCCTCAGGGGGCCTCACACTGAAGCTTTCTTT
CDR3 protein: CASSLRGPHTEAFF

CDR3 length: 14
J gene: TRBJ2-1
V gene: TRBV7-2
clone size: .
D gene: TRBD2
CDR3 DNA: TGTGCCAGCAGCCAATTGACTAGCGGACCAGAGCAGTTCTTC
CDR3 protein: CASSQLTSGPEQFF

CDR3 length: 17
J gene: TRBJ2-1
V gene: TRBV4-2
clone size: once
D gene: TRBD2
CDR3 DNA: TGTGCCAGCAGCCAAGATGGTAGCGGGGTAGCGGGCAATGAGCAGTTCTTC
CDR3 protein: CASSQDGSGVAGNEQFF

CDR3 length: 13
J gene: TRBJ1-4
V gene: TRBV15
clone size: .
D gene: .
CDR3 DNA: TGTGCCACCGGCCACCCGGGCGATGAAAAACTGTTTTTT
CDR3 protein: CATGHPGDEKLFF

CDR3 length: 17
J gene: TRBJ2-3
V gene: TRBV7-8
clone size: once
D gene: .
CDR3 DNA: TGTGCCAGCAGCTCCTTAGTAGGGGCAGGGAGCACAGATACGCAGTATTTT
CDR3 protein: CASSSLVGAGSTDTQYF

CDR3 length: 15
J gene: TRBJ1-4
V gene: TRBV9
clone size: .
D gene: TRBD1
CDR3 DNA: TGTGCCAGCAGCCCCGGACAGGGGGTGGGGGAAAAACTGTTTTTT
CDR3 protein: CASSPGQGVGEKLFF

CDR3 length: 17
J gene: TRBJ1-2
V gene: TRBV6-6
clone size: .
D gene: TRBD1
CDR3 DNA: TGTGCCAGCAGTCGTCGGACAGGGAGGGAGTCATACTATGGCTACACCTTC
CDR3 protein: CASSRRTGRESYYGYTF

CDR3 length: 14
J gene: TRBJ2-3
V gene: TRBV7-3
clone size: .
D gene: .
CDR3 DNA: TGTGCCAGCAGCTTAAGTTCCTTGACAGATACGCAGTATTTT
CDR3 protein: CASSLSSLTDTQYF

CDR3 length: 11
J gene: TRBJ2-1
V gene: TRBV30
clone size: .
D gene: .
CDR3 DNA: TGTGCCTGGCAGGGCGGCAATGAGCAGTTCTTC
CDR3 protein: CAWQGGNEQFF

CDR3 length: 13
J gene: TRBJ2-3
V gene: TRBV19
clone size: few
D gene: .
CDR3 DNA: TGTGCCAGTAGCCCGGGACTCACAGATACGCAGTATTTT
CDR3 protein: CASSPGLTDTQYF

CDR3 length: 15
J gene: TRBJ1-2
V gene: TRBV5-4
clone size: .
D gene: TRBD1
CDR3 DNA: TGTGCCAGCAGCTTGGTAGGACAGGGGAAGGATGGCTACACCTTC
CDR3 protein: CASSLVGQGKDGYTF

CDR3 length: 19
J gene: TRBJ1-3
V gene: TRBV6-6
clone size: few
D gene: TRBD1
CDR3 DNA: TGTGCCAGCAGTCCGTGGACAGGGGGCGACCCTATCTCTGGAAACACCATATATTTT
CDR3 protein: CASSPWTGGDPISGNTIYF

CDR3 length: 13
J gene: TRBJ1-1
V gene: TRBV7-2
clone size: .
D gene: .
CDR3 DNA: TGTGCCAGCAGCTCGCAGGGTAGCACTGAAGCTTTCTTT
CDR3 protein: CASSSQGSTEAFF

CDR3 length: 12
J gene: TRBJ1-2
V gene: TRBV10-3
clone size: .
D gene: TRBD1
CDR3 DNA: TGTGCCAGTGGGACAGGGGACTATGGCTACACCTTC
CDR3 protein: CASGTGDYGYTF

CDR3 length: 15
J gene: TRBJ2-7
V gene: TRBV6-5
clone size: .
D gene: TRBD2
CDR3 DNA: TGTGCCAGCAGAACCGGGACTAGCGGTTCCTACGAGCAGTACTTC
CDR3 protein: CASRTGTSGSYEQYF

CDR3 length: 14
J gene: TRBJ1-2
V gene: TRBV5-1
clone size: .
D gene: .
CDR3 DNA: TGCGCCAGCAGCTTGGCAGGCAGGGCGGGGGGCTACACCTTC
CDR3 protein: CASSLAGRAGGYTF

CDR3 length: 14
J gene: TRBJ1-2
V gene: TRBV27
clone size: .
D gene: .
CDR3 DNA: TGTGCCAGCAGTTTATTTCGAGGGAGGGGTGGCTACACCTTC
CDR3 protein: CASSLFRGRGGYTF

CDR3 length: 14
J gene: TRBJ2-7
V gene: TRBV7-9
clone size: .
D gene: .
CDR3 DNA: TGTGCCAGCGGATGGGACTCCCGCTCCTACGAGCAGTACTTC
CDR3 protein: CASGWDSRSYEQYF

CDR3 length: 16
J gene: TRBJ1-1
V gene: TRBV5-1
clone size: .
D gene: .
CDR3 DNA: TGCGCCAGCAGCCCGGACGACGGCAGATTGAACACTGAAGCTTTCTTT
CDR3 protein: CASSPDDGRLNTEAFF

CDR3 length: 15
J gene: TRBJ1-5
V gene: TRBV19
clone size: .
D gene: .
CDR3 DNA: TGTGCCAGTAGAGAAGCAGGGATCGTCAATCAGCCCCAGCATTTT
CDR3 protein: CASREAGIVNQPQHF

CDR3 length: 14
J gene: TRBJ2-1
V gene: TRBV6-5
clone size: .
D gene: .
CDR3 DNA: TGTGCCAGCGACCTAGGGGCGGCCTACAATGAGCAGTTCTTC
CDR3 protein: CASDLGAAYNEQFF